The T cell receptor beta chain under discussion was sequenced for a study of CXCR3-negative and CXCR3-positive naive CD8 T cells. Overall study results and limits: The study found more hydrophobic TRB CDR3s in CXCR3-positive naive cells than in CXCR3-negative naive cells. Relative to memory CD8+ cells, whose diversity was much lower, both naive subsets had comparably high diversity.

About this clonotype: Its antigen remains unidentified.

Germline lookup yields CDR1 MDHEN and CDR2 SYDVKM. This CDR3 region has 12 residues. Naive CD8+ T cells showed a CD45RO-CCR7+CD27+CD95- phenotype. Via 5' RACE with UMI labels, TRB cDNA libraries were prepared. With the 5' RACE reads reprocessed, TCRdb shows one record per CDR3 protein and no DNA. This listing includes 90,000 to 100,000 distinct CDR3 sequences. Material: naive CXCR3- CD8+ T cells from blood. As for subset: CD45RO-CCR7+CD27+CD95- naive CD8+ T cells lacking CXCR3 (TNR3-). This chain uses TRBV28 with TRBJ1-2. This TCR was sampled from a human donor in good health. Some clones in this sample may be carry-over from other donors' samples. The CDR3 here is CASRTAGLGYTF.